These 12 T cell receptor beta chains originate from one sample sequenced in a study of blood T cell repertoires in COVID-19. The table came from immunoSEQ multiplex PCR; TCRdb's copy has only in-frame clones and leaves some out. The sample records about 54,000 clones, roughly nine tenths being singletons. The source material was peripheral blood. Receptors were obtained from a woman aged 55-69 years with active or convalescent COVID-19.

V is TRBV10-3 and J is TRBJ1-1, with TRBD1 as a possible D gene (6 bases). Germline V gives CDR1 ENHRY, CDR2 SYGVKD. The CDR3 consists of 13 residues. Trimming stripped 5 bases from V and 4 bases from J, with 11 bases between. CDR3 residues: CAISLQGPTEAFF. The CDR3 nucleotides read TGTGCCATCAGTTTACAGGGACCCACTGAAGCTTTCTTT.

The chain recombines TRBV28 with TRBJ1-1; D is perhaps TRBD1 (6 bases). V lost 7 bases to trimming and J lost 4 bases, with 19 bases between them. CDR1 and CDR2 (germline): MDHEN, SYDVKM. The CDR3 loop spans 15 amino acids. CDR3 DNA sequence: TGTGCCAGCAAACCAGGGGAATGGATTGGCACTGAAGCTTTCTTT. Protein sequence: CASKPGEWIGTEAFF.

CDR3 sequence (DNA): TGTGCCAGCACAGACAGGGCTGATACGCAGTATTTT. Protein: CASTDRADTQYF. The rearrangement joins TRBV12-3 or TRBV12-4 to TRBJ2-3, with 7 bases lining up with TRBD1. CDR3 length: 12 residues. J gave up 6 bases and V 7 bases, and 4 bases lay outside the gene matches.

The chain is built from TRBV9 and TRBJ2-3; D gene uncertain. Germline lookup yields CDR1 SGDLS and CDR2 YYNGEE. V dropped 4 bases and J dropped 3 bases, with 3 bases sitting between them. The CDR3 covers 11 residues. CDR3 loop: CASSYTDTQYF. The CDR3, as DNA: TGTGCCAGCAGCTATACAGATACGCAGTATTTT.

The rearrangement uses TRBV11-3 and TRBJ1-1; 8 nucleotides align to TRBD1. The CDR3 totals 16 residues. Germline V lookup: CDR1 SGHNT, CDR2 YENEEA. V was pared by 4 bases and J by 1 base, with 8 bases of the junction left unmatched. CDR3 nucleotide sequence: TGTGCCAGCAGCTCCGGACAGGGCGAGGGGAACACTGAAGCTTTCTTT. Its translation: CASSSGQGEGNTEAFF.

The J gene is TRBJ1-1, the V gene TRBV5-1, with a tentative D call TRBD1 (5 bases). The germline V and J ends were trimmed by 4 bases and 3 bases, with 16 bases remaining between them. Germline CDR1 and CDR2: SGHRS and YFSETQ. CDR3 size: 15 residues. CDR3 protein: CASSPDTGGHTEAFF. CDR3 coding DNA: TGCGCCAGCAGCCCGGACACCGGGGGACACACTGAAGCTTTCTTT.

This rearrangement joins TRBV6-5 to TRBJ1-5; D is undetermined. Germline-derived CDR1 and CDR2 are MNHEY and SVGAGI. The CDR3 spans 16 residues. The germline V and J ends were trimmed by 4 bases and 2 bases, with 15 bases remaining between them. DNA of the CDR3: TGTGCCAGCAGTTTATCTCGGGTATCGGGCAATCAGCCCCAGCATTTT. Protein sequence: CASSLSRVSGNQPQHF.

The chain carries TRBV6-5 and TRBJ1-2; no firm D call. Germline values: CDR1 MNHEY, CDR2 SVGAGI. The CDR3 contains 13 residues. V gave up 5 bases and J gave up 6 bases, with 13 bases separating them. The CDR3 sequence: CASSTEPENGYTF. CDR3 DNA: TGTGCCAGCAGTACCGAGCCGGAGAATGGCTACACCTTC.

Here the CDR3 DNA reads TGTGCCAGCAGTCCAGGACATGTCCATGGCTACACCTTC. This codes for CASSPGHVHGYTF. This rearrangement joins TRBV6-5 to TRBJ1-2; D perhaps matches TRBD1 (5 bases). The CDR3 covers 13 residues. CDR1 and CDR2 (germline): MNHEY, SVGAGI. Trimming took off 5 bases at V and 6 bases at J, with 13 bases between the two ends.

The rearrangement links TRBV29-1 to TRBJ1-1; D possibly corresponds to TRBD1 (6 bases). The ends were cut back, 6 bases at V and 1 base at J, with 12 bases in the middle. Germline V gives CDR1 SQVTM, CDR2 ANQGSEA. This CDR3 has 13 amino acids. CDR3 residues: CSVTGRANTEAFF. CDR3 DNA: TGCAGCGTGACAGGTAGAGCGAACACTGAAGCTTTCTTT.

The table lists this clone with a few counts. This chain connects TRBV29-1 to TRBJ1-1; D is ambiguous. CDR3 length: 11 residues. Deletions cut 7 bases from V and 5 bases from J, with 11 bases between. CDR1 and CDR2 from the germline V gene are SQVTM and ANQGSEA. The CDR3 region has the DNA TGCAGCGGACTATTGGAAACTGAAGCTTTCTTT. Translated: CSGLLETEAFF.

This chain connects TRBV6-5 to TRBJ1-1; D gene unclear. This CDR3 contains 13 residues. Looked up from germline, CDR1 is MNHEY and CDR2 is SVGAGI. V was shortened by 2 bases and J by 5 bases, with 9 bases between the two germline ends. The CDR3 here is CASSYRGLTEAFF. In nucleotides, the CDR3 is TGTGCCAGCAGTTACCGGGGTCTTACTGAAGCTTTCTTT.